The 5 T cell receptor beta chains given below trace back to one sample, sequenced in a study of T cells in Graves' hyperthyroidism and ophthalmopathy. Amplification yielded TCR beta CDR3 regions, with RNA transcripts as the source. A first-round RT-PCR of the TCR CDR3 used the HTBI primer set. TCRdb used MiXCR to reprocess the multiplex PCR reads, holding one entry per CDR3 protein. The sample lists about 400,000 distinct CDR3 sequences; under 15% were seen once. The sample was blood. Receptors were obtained from a young woman with Graves' hyperthyroidism.

The chain links TRBV6-1 to TRBJ2-2; D tentatively fits TRBD1 or TRBD2 (5 bases each). The CDR3 totals 17 residues. Trimming removed 2 bases at V and 5 bases at J, with 18 bases between. CDR1 is MNHNS and CDR2 is SASEGT in the germline V gene. CDR3 in DNA: TGTGCCAGCAGTGAATCAGGCGGGCTGTGGGGGACCGGGGAGCTGTTTTTT. Translating gives CASSESGGLWGTGELFF.

Points on this clonotype: The CDR3 does not close with the conserved phenylalanine or tryptophan, likely indicating a read error. The V call is TRBV12-3 or TRBV12-4, the J call TRBJ1-2, with unresolved D. The CDR3 extends over 15 amino acids. Trimming shortened V by 2 bases and J by 4 bases, and 14 bases separated the two germline ends. CDR3 amino acids: CASSLMQRDGYGYTL. CDR3 DNA sequence: TGTGCCAGCAGTTTAATGCAGAGAGACGGCTATGGCTACACCCTC.

In this sample, this clonotype turned up many times. Here the CDR3 reads CSATPLNYPYEQYF. Written as DNA, the CDR3 is TGCAGTGCCACACCCCTCAATTACCCCTACGAGCAGTACTTC. The rearrangement links TRBV20-1 to TRBJ2-7; D unclear. The germline gives CDR1 DFQATT, CDR2 SNEGSKA (reference sequence). The CDR3 extends over 14 amino acids. V gave up 6 bases and J gave up 2 bases, with 17 bases separating them.

This clonotype was found many times. The chain is built from TRBV29-1 and TRBJ2-7, with TRBD1 matching over 9 bases. J lost 3 bases, V lost 6 bases, and 18 bases had no gene match. The CDR3 runs to 17 residues. Germline V lookup: CDR1 SQVTM, CDR2 ANQGSEA. This chain's CDR3 is CSVAGTGSKRGYYEQYF. The DNA of the CDR3 is TGCAGCGTCGCCGGGACAGGGTCGAAGCGTGGATACTACGAGCAGTACTTC.

This clonotype was counted between two and nine times. This rearrangement joins TRBV4-1 to TRBJ2-1; 9 positions match TRBD2. CDR1 is MGHRA and CDR2 is YSYEKL in the germline V gene. The CDR3 has 16 residues. The junction had 5 bases not matched to a gene; V was cut back by 1 base and J by 4 bases. CDR3 DNA: TGCGCCAGCAGCCAAGTGACTAGCGGCCCTTACAATGAGCAGTTCTTC. As protein: CASSQVTSGPYNEQFF.